One and the same sample provided the 8 T cell receptor beta chains below, sequenced in a study of response to subunit inactivated influenza vaccine (dated by TCRdb to 2017 to 2018). The library was built by means of RT-PCR. The reads were generated on an Illumina HiSeq 2500. Starting from the raw public reads, TCRdb applied fastp trimming at Q25, assembled clones with MiXCR and retained in-frame beta chains. Identical CDR3 proteins give one entry, which carries the most common genes and DNA. The sample contains under 550,000 distinct CDR3 sequences, 7.6% of them found a single time. The leading ten clones occupy under 15% of the sample. The sample consisted of PBMCs from blood, taken around 2 years after vaccination. Source of these receptors: a man aged 50-75 years who received an inactivated influenza vaccine. Donor details come from another sample of the same person, matched by shared clones.

This clonotype appeared a few times. DNA for the CDR3: TGTGCCAGCAGCAGCTCGGGAGTGGCCGGGGAGCTGTTTTTT. As protein: CASSSSGVAGELFF. The chain combines TRBV3-1 with TRBJ2-2; possibly TRBD2 for D (6 bases). Germline V lookup: CDR1 LGHDT, CDR2 YNNKEL (reference sequence). Trimming removed 5 bases from V and 6 bases from J, with 13 bases in between. The CDR3 is 14 amino acids.

Turning to this clonotype: A junction end diverges from the germline sequence, so it may reflect a read error. The chain joins TRBV20-1 to TRBJ2-7; D remains ambiguous. CDR3 length: 14 amino acids. In germline, CDR1 is DFQATT, CDR2 SNEGSKA (reference sequence). This CDR3 reads CSARDIRSSDEQYF. The CDR3 bases are TGCAGTGCTAGAGATATACGATCCTCCGACGAGCAGTACTTC.

Many counts were recorded for this clonotype. The rearrangement joins TRBV6-5 to TRBJ2-7; no reliable D call. The V and J ends lost 0 bases and 4 bases respectively, with 22 bases between them. This CDR3 has 18 amino acids. Germline V gene lookup returns CDR1 MNHEY and CDR2 SVGAGI. The CDR3 bases are TGTGCCAGCAGTTACTCGGCCCACGTTGATGGACCGCGTTACGAGCAGTACTTC. This translates into CASSYSAHVDGPRYEQYF.

Only a few counts were recorded for this clonotype. The chain links TRBV4-2 to TRBJ1-1; no firm D call. The V end lost 0 bases, the J end lost 5 bases, and 7 bases lay between the germline ends. CDR1 LGHNA and CDR2 YNFKEQ come from the germline V gene. CDR3 length: 13 amino acids. This CDR3 reads CASSQDEGTEAFF. CDR3 nucleotides: TGTGCCAGCAGCCAAGACGAGGGAACTGAAGCTTTCTTT.

V and J are TRBV11-2 and TRBJ2-7; 7 positions agree with TRBD2. There are 15 residues in the CDR3. CDR1 and CDR2 (germline): SGHAT, FQNNGV. The J segment lost 6 bases and the V segment lost 0 bases, leaving 8 bases of the junction unmatched. DNA of the CDR3: TGTGCCAGCAGCTTAGATTTTATCGCTAGCGGCGAGCAGTACTTC. It codes for CASSLDFIASGEQYF.

The chain is built from TRBV20-1 and TRBJ1-5; possible D gene TRBD1, 6 bases. V was pared by 4 bases and J by 6 bases, with 13 bases between. Germline V gives CDR1 DFQATT, CDR2 SNEGSKA (reference sequence). The length of the CDR3 is 13 residues. The CDR3 region has the DNA TGCAGTGCTAACAGGGAAGTTAGTCAGCCCCAGCATTTT. It is translated as CSANREVSQPQHF.

Points on this clonotype: A much larger clone sits a single nucleotide away, making a read error possible. The CDR3 DNA reads TGTGCCATCAGTCCACGTGTTGGATCCTATGGCTTCACCTTC. Translation: CAISPRVGSYGFTF. The chain links TRBV10-3 to TRBJ1-2; the D is unclear. This CDR3 comprises 14 residues. Germline CDR1 reads ENHRY; CDR2 reads SYGVKD.

This clonotype was recorded a few times. The chain joins TRBV24-1 to TRBJ2-3; TRBD2 matches at 14 bases. The V and J ends lost 4 bases and 3 bases, in that order; junction bases with no gene match: 2. Looked up from germline, CDR1 is KGHDR and CDR2 is SFDVKD. This CDR3 spans 16 amino acids. CDR3 bases: TGTGCCACCAGTGAAGGGACTAGCGGGGGTACAGATACGCAGTATTTT. Protein: CATSEGTSGGTDTQYF.